These T cell receptor beta chains were read from a single sample in a study of T cell responses to AZD1222 COVID-19 vaccine. Here immunoSEQ multiplex PCR was the method, and the copy in TCRdb shows in-frame clones only, minus some. The profile shows 150,000 or so clones, approximately 91% of them singletons. The sequencing here drew on peripheral blood, taken 28 days after the second AZD1222 dose. These receptors originate from an adult who received the AZD1222 COVID-19 vaccine. Each CDR3 is given with its conserved first and last residue. The D gene is left open where the match is weak. A row's size may be missing; if present it is once, few, many or a size class.

-	TRBV18	TRBJ2-5	-	TGTGCCAGCTCCCGCTGGGAGTCCGGTCAAGAGACCCAGTACTTC	CASSRWESGQETQYF
-	TRBV10-3	TRBJ1-5	TRBD1	TGTGCCATCAGTGAAGGGACAGGGTTGGCCCAGCCCCAGCATTTT	CAISEGTGLAQPQHF
-	TRBV4-1	TRBJ1-4	TRBD1	TGCGCCAGCAGCCAACCTGGGACAGGGAGTGAAAAACTGTTTTTT	CASSQPGTGSEKLFF
-	TRBV5-8	TRBJ1-6	TRBD1	TGTGCCAGCAGACTAGGACAGGGGAGGCGGAATAATTCACCCCTCCACTTT	CASRLGQGRRNNSPLHF
-	TRBV27	TRBJ1-2	-	TGTGCCAGCAGTTTATCGTCAGGCGTGGTTGCGGGGTTCTATGGCTACACCTTC	CASSLSSGVVAGFYGYTF
-	TRBV6-5	TRBJ1-2	-	TGTGCCAGCAGAGAGTCAGGCGTTAACTATGGCTACACCTTC	CASRESGVNYGYTF
-	TRBV18	TRBJ1-1	-	TGTGCCAGCTCAGCCTCGGGGGATTTTGAAGCTTTCTTT	CASSASGDFEAFF
-	TRBV6-5	TRBJ1-5	-	TGTGCCAGCAGTTACAGCAGGTTCAATCAGCCCCAGCATTTT	CASSYSRFNQPQHF
many	TRBV5-1	TRBJ2-1	TRBD1	TGCGCCAGCAGCAAGCCAGGGGGCGCAGGTGATGAGCAGTTCTTC	CASSKPGGAGDEQFF
-	TRBV7-9	TRBJ1-2	-	TGTGCCAGCAGCGCCGAGGCTAACTATGGCTACACCTTC	CASSAEANYGYTF
-	TRBV6-5	TRBJ2-3	-	TGTGCCAGCACCAGCGCAGAAGCGCAGTATTTT	CASTSAEAQYF
-	TRBV7-8	TRBJ2-3	-	TGTGCCAGCAGCTTAGCGTCTTGGGGAGATACGCAGTATTTT	CASSLASWGDTQYF
-	TRBV4-3	TRBJ2-1	-	TGCGCCAGCAGCCAAGAAGGCCCCTCTCTGGGGGGGGCGAATGAGCAGTTCTTC	CASSQEGPSLGGANEQFF
-	TRBV4-1	TRBJ2-2	-	TGCGCCAGCAGCCAAGTATTACGGGGACGCCACCGGGAGCTGTTTTTT	CASSQVLRGRHRELFF
-	TRBV25-1	TRBJ1-1	-	TGTGCCAGCAGTGCCTCCAGGGGAAACACTGAAGCTTTCTTT	CASSASRGNTEAFF
-	TRBV12-5	TRBJ1-2	-	TGTGCTAGTGGTTTGGTCGGGACGGGTACTAACTATGGCTACACCTTC	CASGLVGTGTNYGYTF
-	TRBV4-3	TRBJ1-2	-	TGCGCCAGCAGCCAAGCCTATAGAGGGACGGACTATGGCTACACCTTC	CASSQAYRGTDYGYTF
once	TRBV3-1/TRBV3-2	TRBJ1-2	-	TGTGCCAGCAGCCAAGACGTCGCGTACTATGGCTACACCTTC	CASSQDVAYYGYTF
-	TRBV6-6	TRBJ1-2	-	TGTGCCAGCAGTTCCCCCTCTGAGCTCTATGGCTACACCTTC	CASSSPSELYGYTF
-	TRBV5-1	TRBJ2-3	-	TGCGCCAGCAGCTTAGGCGACAGCACAGCAGATACGCAGTATTTT	CASSLGDSTADTQYF
few	TRBV5-1	TRBJ2-1	-	TGCGCCAGCAGCTCTGAGCGGAGAGCCTCCTACAATGAGCAGTTCTTC	CASSSERRASYNEQFF
once	TRBV19	TRBJ2-1	-	TGTGCCAGTAGTAAGGCAGGTCAGCCCCTTTTCAATGAGCAGTTCTTC	CASSKAGQPLFNEQFF
-	TRBV14	TRBJ1-4	-	TGTGCCAGCAGCCAAGTTCGTCGGTATAATGAAAAACTGTTTTTT	CASSQVRRYNEKLFF
-	TRBV7-8	TRBJ2-3	-	TGTGCCAGCAGCTTAGCGTCAGGTCGCTTTCGGACCACAGATACGCAGTATTTT	CASSLASGRFRTTDTQYF
-	TRBV11-3	TRBJ2-7	TRBD2	TGTGCCAGCACCAAAGCCCGGGAGGGCGAGCAGTACTTC	CASTKAREGEQYF
-	TRBV30	TRBJ2-1	TRBD2	TGTGCCTGGAGCCGGACTAGCCAGGATGAGCAGTTCTTC	CAWSRTSQDEQFF
-	TRBV2	TRBJ1-1	-	TGTGCCAGCAGTGAAGTGACAGGCGCTGAAGCTTTCTTT	CASSEVTGAEAFF
-	TRBV25-1	TRBJ2-1	-	TGTGCCAGCAGTGAATTAAACGGGGTAACGCAGTTCTTC	CASSELNGVTQFF